The TCR beta chain described here comes from a study of cytomegalovirus exposure and HLA in healthy donors. Germline CDR1 and CDR2: MNHEY and SMNVEV (reference sequence). The CDR3 extends over 14 amino acids. V lost 5 bases and J 5 bases, leaving 15 bases between the germline ends. Study results and caveats: Through in vitro validation, a few CMV-associated chains were shown to be specific for CMV antigens. A later analysis appeared to link common viral pathogens to several of the most significant clusters.

Concerning this clone: Antigen unknown.

Use of 60 Vbeta and 13 Jbeta primers characterized the PCR. Here immunoSEQ multiplex PCR was the method, and the copy in TCRdb shows in-frame clones only, minus some. Among 100,000 to 150,000 clones listed, around 79% were seen once. The J gene is TRBJ1-2, the V gene TRBV27, with D maybe TRBD1 (5 bases). Sequencing was performed on PBMCs. The clonotype originates from a middle-aged woman in good health and CMV-seronegative. The CDR3 reads CASSPNFDRYGYTF. The CDR3 DNA follows: TGTGCCAGCAGTCCCAACTTCGACAGATATGGCTACACCTTC.